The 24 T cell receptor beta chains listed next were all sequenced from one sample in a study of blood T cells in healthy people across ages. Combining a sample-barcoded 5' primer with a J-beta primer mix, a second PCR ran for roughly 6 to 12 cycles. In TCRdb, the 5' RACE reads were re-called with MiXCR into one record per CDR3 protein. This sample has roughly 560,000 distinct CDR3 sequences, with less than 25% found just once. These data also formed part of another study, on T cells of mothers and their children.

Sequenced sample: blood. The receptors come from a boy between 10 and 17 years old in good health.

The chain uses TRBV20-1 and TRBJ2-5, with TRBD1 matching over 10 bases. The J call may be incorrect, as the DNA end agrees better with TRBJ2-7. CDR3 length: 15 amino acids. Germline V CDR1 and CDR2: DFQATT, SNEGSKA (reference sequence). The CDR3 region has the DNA TGCAGTGCTAGGGTCGGGACAGGGGAAGTCGGCGAGCAGTACTTC. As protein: CSARVGTGEVGEQYF.

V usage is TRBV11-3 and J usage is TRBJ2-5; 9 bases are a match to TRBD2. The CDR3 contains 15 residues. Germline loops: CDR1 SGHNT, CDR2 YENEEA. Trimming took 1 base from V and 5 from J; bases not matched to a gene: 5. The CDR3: CASSLAGGGAETQYF. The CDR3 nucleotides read TGTGCCAGCAGCTTAGCGGGCGGGGGGGCCGAGACCCAGTACTTC. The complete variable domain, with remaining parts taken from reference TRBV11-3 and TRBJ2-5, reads EAGVVQSPRYKIIEKKQPVAFWCNPISGHNTLYWYLQNLGQGPELLIRYENEEAVDDSQLPKDRFSAERLKGVDSTLKIQPAELGDSAVYLCASSLAGGGAETQYFGPGTRLLVL.

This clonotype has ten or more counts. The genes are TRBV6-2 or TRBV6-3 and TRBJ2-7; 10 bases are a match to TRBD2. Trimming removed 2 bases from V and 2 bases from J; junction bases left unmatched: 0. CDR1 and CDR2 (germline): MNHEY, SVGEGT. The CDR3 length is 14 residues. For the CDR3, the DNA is TGTGCCAGCAGTTACGGGACTAGCGCCTACGAGCAGTACTTC. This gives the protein CASSYGTSAYEQYF.

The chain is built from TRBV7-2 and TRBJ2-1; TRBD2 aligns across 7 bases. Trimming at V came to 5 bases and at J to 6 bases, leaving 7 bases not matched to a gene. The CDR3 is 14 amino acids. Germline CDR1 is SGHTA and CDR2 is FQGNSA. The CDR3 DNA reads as TGTGCCAGCAGCCGAATCGGGGGGTCCAATGAGCAGTTCTTC. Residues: CASSRIGGSNEQFF.

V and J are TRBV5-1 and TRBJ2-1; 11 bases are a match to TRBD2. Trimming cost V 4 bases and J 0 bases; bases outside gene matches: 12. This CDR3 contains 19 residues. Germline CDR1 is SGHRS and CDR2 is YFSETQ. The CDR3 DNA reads TGCGCCAGCAGCCCAGTCGGGACTAGCGGTATGAGCTCCTACAATGAGCAGTTCTTC. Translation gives CASSPVGTSGMSSYNEQFF.

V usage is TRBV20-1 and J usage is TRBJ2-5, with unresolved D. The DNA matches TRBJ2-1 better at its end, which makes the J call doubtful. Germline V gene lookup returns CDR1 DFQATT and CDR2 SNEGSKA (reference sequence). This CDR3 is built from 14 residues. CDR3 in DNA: TGCAGTGCTAGTGGGCTTGGGGATTACAATGAGCAGTTCTTC. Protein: CSASGLGDYNEQFF.

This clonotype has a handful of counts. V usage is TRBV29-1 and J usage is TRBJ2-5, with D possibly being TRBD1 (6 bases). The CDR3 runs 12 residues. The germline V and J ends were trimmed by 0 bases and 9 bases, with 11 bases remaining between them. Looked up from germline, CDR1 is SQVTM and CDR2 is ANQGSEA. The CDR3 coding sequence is TGCAGCGTTGAAGACGGACAGTGGCCCCAGTACTTC. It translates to CSVEDGQWPQYF.

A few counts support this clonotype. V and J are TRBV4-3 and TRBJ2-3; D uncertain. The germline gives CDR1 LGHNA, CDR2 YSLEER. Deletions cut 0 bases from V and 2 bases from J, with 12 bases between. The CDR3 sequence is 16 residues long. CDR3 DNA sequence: TGCGCCAGCAGCCAAGATGTGGAAAAGCTCACAGATACGCAGTATTTT. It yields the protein CASSQDVEKLTDTQYF.

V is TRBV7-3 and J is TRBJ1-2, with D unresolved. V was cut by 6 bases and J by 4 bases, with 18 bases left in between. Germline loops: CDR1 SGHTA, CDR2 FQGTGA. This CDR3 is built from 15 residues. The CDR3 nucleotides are TGTGCCAGCAGATTGAAGGTGGGCAGCCTCTATGGCTACACCTTC. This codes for CASRLKVGSLYGYTF.

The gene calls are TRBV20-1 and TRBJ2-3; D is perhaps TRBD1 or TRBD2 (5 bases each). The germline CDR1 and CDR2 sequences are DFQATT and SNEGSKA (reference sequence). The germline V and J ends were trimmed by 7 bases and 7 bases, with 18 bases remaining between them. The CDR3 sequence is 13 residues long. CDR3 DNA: TGCAGTGAAGAGAGGGGAGCCCCTAATACGCAGTATTTT. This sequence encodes CSEERGAPNTQYF.

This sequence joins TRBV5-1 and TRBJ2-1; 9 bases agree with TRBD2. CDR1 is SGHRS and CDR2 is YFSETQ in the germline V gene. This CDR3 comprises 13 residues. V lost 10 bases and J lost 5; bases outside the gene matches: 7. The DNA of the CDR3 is TGCGCCTCCAGCGGGAGGAATCACAATGAGCAGTTCTTC. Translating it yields CASSGRNHNEQFF.

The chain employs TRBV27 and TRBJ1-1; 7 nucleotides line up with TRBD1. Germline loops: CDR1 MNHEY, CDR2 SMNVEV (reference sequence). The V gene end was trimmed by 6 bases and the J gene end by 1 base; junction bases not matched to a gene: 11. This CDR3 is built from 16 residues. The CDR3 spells CASSTTDRETNTEAFF. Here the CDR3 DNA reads TGTGCCAGCAGCACAACCGACAGGGAAACGAACACTGAAGCTTTCTTT.

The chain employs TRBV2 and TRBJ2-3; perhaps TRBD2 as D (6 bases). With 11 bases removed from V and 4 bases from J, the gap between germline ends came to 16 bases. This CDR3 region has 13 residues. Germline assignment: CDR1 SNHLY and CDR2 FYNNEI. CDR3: CAEGRLGADTQYF. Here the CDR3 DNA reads TGTGCCGAGGGGAGACTAGGAGCAGATACGCAGTATTTT.

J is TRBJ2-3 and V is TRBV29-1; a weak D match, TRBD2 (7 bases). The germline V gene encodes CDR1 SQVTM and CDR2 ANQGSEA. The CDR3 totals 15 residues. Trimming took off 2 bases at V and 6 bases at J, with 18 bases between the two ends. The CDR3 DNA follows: TGCAGCGTTGAACTAGGGGGGGACCTGGTGGATACGCAGTATTTT. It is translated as CSVELGGDLVDTQYF.

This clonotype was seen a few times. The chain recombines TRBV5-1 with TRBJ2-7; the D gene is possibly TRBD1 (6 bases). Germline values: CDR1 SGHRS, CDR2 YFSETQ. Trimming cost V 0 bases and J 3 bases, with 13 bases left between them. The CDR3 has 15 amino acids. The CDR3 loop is CASSLVDSGHYEQYF. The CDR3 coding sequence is TGCGCCAGCAGCTTGGTGGACAGCGGTCACTACGAGCAGTACTTC.

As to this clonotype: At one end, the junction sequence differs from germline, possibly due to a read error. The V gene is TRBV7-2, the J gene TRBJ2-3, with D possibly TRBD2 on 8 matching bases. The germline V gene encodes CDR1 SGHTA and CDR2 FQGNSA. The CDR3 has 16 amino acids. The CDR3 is CASSLEYRGGGPQEYF. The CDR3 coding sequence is TGTGCCAGCAGTTTAGAATACAGGGGCGGGGGGCCCCAAGAGTATTTT.

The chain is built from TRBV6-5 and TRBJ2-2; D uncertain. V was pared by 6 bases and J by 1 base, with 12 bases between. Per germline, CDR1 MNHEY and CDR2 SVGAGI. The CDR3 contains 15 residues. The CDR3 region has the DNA TGTGCCAGCAGCCAAGTCCAGAGGAACACCGGGGAGCTGTTTTTT. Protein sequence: CASSQVQRNTGELFF.

CDR3 sequence: CASRYAGLARDEQFF. The CDR3 bases are TGTGCCAGCAGATATGCGGGACTAGCGAGGGATGAGCAGTTCTTC. This rearrangement joins TRBV7-2 to TRBJ2-1; TRBD2 agrees at 10 bases. Germline loops: CDR1 SGHTA, CDR2 FQGNSA. V was pared by 6 bases and J by 8 bases, with 10 bases of the junction left unmatched. The CDR3 totals 15 residues.

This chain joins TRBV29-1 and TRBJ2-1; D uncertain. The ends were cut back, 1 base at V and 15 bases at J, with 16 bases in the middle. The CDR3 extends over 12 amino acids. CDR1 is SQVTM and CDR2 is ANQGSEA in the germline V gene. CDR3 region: CSVEVSSTKRFF. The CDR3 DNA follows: TGCAGCGTTGAAGTTTCGTCAACCAAACGGTTCTTC.

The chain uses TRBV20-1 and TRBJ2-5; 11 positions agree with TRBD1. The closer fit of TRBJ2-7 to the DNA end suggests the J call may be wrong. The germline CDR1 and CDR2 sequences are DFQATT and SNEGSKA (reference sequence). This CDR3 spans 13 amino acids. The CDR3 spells CSAGTGGSYEQYF. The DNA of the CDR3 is TGCAGTGCGGGGACAGGGGGCTCCTACGAGCAGTACTTC.

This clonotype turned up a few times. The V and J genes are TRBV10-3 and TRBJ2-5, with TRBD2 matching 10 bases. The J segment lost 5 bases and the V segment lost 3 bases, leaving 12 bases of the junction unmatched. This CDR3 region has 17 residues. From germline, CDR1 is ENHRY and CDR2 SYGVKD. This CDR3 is CAISDSSSGRAGETQYF. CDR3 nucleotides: TGTGCCATCAGTGATTCATCGAGCGGGAGGGCCGGGGAGACCCAGTACTTC.

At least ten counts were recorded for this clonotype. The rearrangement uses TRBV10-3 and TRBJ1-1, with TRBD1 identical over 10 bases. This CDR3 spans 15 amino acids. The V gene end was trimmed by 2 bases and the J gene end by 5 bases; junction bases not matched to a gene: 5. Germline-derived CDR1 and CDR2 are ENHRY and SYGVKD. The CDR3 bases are TGTGCCATCAGTGAGAGGGACAGGGGATGGACTGAAGCTTTCTTT. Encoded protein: CAISERDRGWTEAFF.

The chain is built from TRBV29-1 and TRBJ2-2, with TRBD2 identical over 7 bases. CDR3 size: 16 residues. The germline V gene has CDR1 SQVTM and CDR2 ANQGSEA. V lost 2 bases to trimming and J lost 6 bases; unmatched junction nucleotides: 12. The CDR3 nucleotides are TGCAGCGTTGAAAGTTTGGGGGGAGGGCCTTCCGGGGAGCTGTTTTTT. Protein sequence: CSVESLGGGPSGELFF.

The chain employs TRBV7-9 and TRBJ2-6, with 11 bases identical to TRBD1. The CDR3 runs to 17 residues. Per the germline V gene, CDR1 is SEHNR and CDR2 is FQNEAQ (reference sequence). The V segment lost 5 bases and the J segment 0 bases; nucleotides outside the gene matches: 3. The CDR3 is CASSTDRGPSGANVLTF. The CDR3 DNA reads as TGTGCCAGCAGCACGGACAGGGGGCCCTCTGGGGCCAACGTCCTGACTTTC.